Presented here are 17 T cell receptor beta chains from one specimen sequenced in a study of blood T cell repertoires in COVID-19. Profiled with immunoSEQ multiplex PCR; TCRdb holds only in-frame clones, not every one. The sample records about 140,000 clones, about 83% being singletons. The sequenced material came from peripheral blood. Every receptor here comes from a woman between 40 and 55 years old with acute or convalescent COVID-19.

The chain has TRBV3-1 (or the pseudogene TRBV3-2) and TRBJ2-1; D is possibly TRBD1 (5 bases). The CDR3 extends over 16 amino acids. In germline, CDR1 is LGHDT, CDR2 YNNKEL (reference sequence). V was pared by 2 bases and J by 5 bases, with 16 bases between. The CDR3 loop reads CASSQPPKGPHNEQFF. The CDR3 nucleotides are TGTGCCAGCAGCCAACCTCCCAAGGGGCCCCACAATGAGCAGTTCTTC.

This chain uses TRBV9 with TRBJ2-1; D unclear. V lost 4 bases and J lost 1, with 9 bases in between. The germline V gene encodes CDR1 SGDLS and CDR2 YYNGEE. The CDR3 totals 14 residues. CDR3 coding DNA: TGTGCCAGCAGCACAGTAAGATCCTACAATGAGCAGTTCTTC. Its translation is CASSTVRSYNEQFF.

The rearrangement joins TRBV6-5 to TRBJ1-2; D not certain. Trimming removed 7 bases from V and 8 bases from J, with 17 bases in between. Germline V gives CDR1 MNHEY, CDR2 SVGAGI. The length of the CDR3 is 13 residues. This CDR3 reads CASKRLHEEGYTF. CDR3 bases: TGTGCCAGCAAACGATTGCATGAGGAGGGCTACACCTTC.

V gene TRBV4-3 combines with J gene TRBJ2-2; TRBD2 matches at 8 bases. V was clipped by 3 bases and J by 5 bases; unmatched bases: 8. CDR1 and CDR2 from the germline V gene are LGHNA and YSLEER. The CDR3 length is 16 residues. The CDR3 loop reads CASSQNSGAGTGELFF. In nucleotides, the CDR3 is TGCGCCAGCAGCCAGAATAGCGGGGCGGGGACCGGGGAGCTGTTTTTT.

This chain connects TRBV7-9 to TRBJ2-1, with a tentative D call TRBD1 (6 bases). CDR3 length: 16 residues. Germline CDR1 is SEHNR and CDR2 is FQNEAQ (reference sequence). With 5 bases removed from V and 4 bases from J, the gap between germline ends came to 18 bases. In DNA, the CDR3 is TGTGCCAGCAGCACTCGGGAAGGCAGGGGTTACAATGAGCAGTTCTTC. Protein: CASSTREGRGYNEQFF.

V gene TRBV30 combines with J gene TRBJ1-4, with a weak D call TRBD1 (5 bases). Germline CDR1 and CDR2: GTSNPN and SVGIG (reference sequence). V was pared by 5 bases and J by 4 bases, with 14 bases between. This CDR3 contains 14 residues. The CDR3 nucleotides read TGTGCCTGGGCGGGGGGAGTGGGTAATGAAAAACTGTTTTTT. Translating gives CAWAGGVGNEKLFF.

This clone appeared a single time. The CDR3 here is CAISAGLGQETQYF. The DNA of the CDR3 is TGTGCCATCAGTGCGGGACTCGGCCAAGAGACCCAGTACTTC. This chain connects TRBV10-3 to TRBJ2-5; the D gene is possibly TRBD2 (6 bases). This CDR3 is built from 14 residues. V was pared by 4 bases and J by 1 base, with 10 bases between. Germline V lookup: CDR1 ENHRY, CDR2 SYGVKD.

This chain links TRBV2 with TRBJ1-1, with 10 nucleotides matching TRBD1. In germline, CDR1 is SNHLY, CDR2 FYNNEI. After removal of 7 bases from V and 10 bases from J, the junction contained 9 bases not matched to a gene. The CDR3 runs to 13 residues. The CDR3 here is CASNAGTGAGAFF. The CDR3 coding sequence is TGTGCCAGCAACGCCGGGACAGGGGCGGGAGCTTTCTTT.

This chain connects TRBV5-1 to TRBJ1-4; D is possibly TRBD1 (6 bases). The V gene's germline CDR1 is SGHRS and CDR2 YFSETQ. The V end was cut by 0 bases, the J end by 7 bases, with 10 bases between. This CDR3 region has 14 residues. CDR3 region: CASSLDDRSEKLFF. The CDR3 bases are TGCGCCAGCAGCTTGGACGACAGGAGTGAAAAACTGTTTTTT.

The chain uses TRBV14 and TRBJ2-4; no clear D gene. Trimming shortened V by 4 bases and J by 1 base, and 11 bases separated the two germline ends. CDR1 and CDR2 from the germline V gene are SGHDN and FVKESK. The CDR3 runs 15 residues. In DNA form, the CDR3 reads TGTGCCAGCAGCCGAGCAACCGGGGCCAAAAACATTCAGTACTTC. Amino acids: CASSRATGAKNIQYF.

The chain uses TRBV19 and TRBJ1-3, with D possibly TRBD1 on 5 matching bases. CDR3 length: 14 residues. The V and J ends lost 9 bases and 0 bases respectively, with 12 bases between them. Per germline, CDR1 LNHDA and CDR2 SQIVND (reference sequence). This chain's CDR3 is CASTRTLSGNTIYF. In nucleotides, the CDR3 is TGTGCCAGCACCCGGACACTCTCTGGAAACACCATATATTTT.

The V gene is TRBV18, the J gene TRBJ1-5; TRBD1 might be the D (6 bases). CDR3 length: 13 amino acids. Trimming removed 3 bases from V and 4 bases from J, with 7 bases in between. The germline CDR1 and CDR2 sequences are KGHSH and LQKENI. The CDR3, as DNA: TGTGCCAGCTCACCCGGACAGAATCAGCCCCAGCATTTT. Encoded protein: CASSPGQNQPQHF.

About this clone itself: Other DNA sequences in this sample translate to the same CDR3. This rearrangement joins TRBV27 to TRBJ1-2; D remains unclear. V dropped 2 bases and J dropped 4 bases, with 8 bases sitting between them. The CDR3 runs 13 residues. From germline, CDR1 is MNHEY and CDR2 SMNVEV (reference sequence). The CDR3 nucleotides read TGTGCCAGCAGTTTAGATAGCGGCTATGGCTACACCTTC. Translation: CASSLDSGYGYTF.

V is TRBV9 and J is TRBJ1-2; D is undetermined. CDR3 size: 14 residues. The germline gives CDR1 SGDLS, CDR2 YYNGEE. V gave up 4 bases and J gave up 5 bases, with 15 bases separating them. CDR3 region: CASSPQSGGYGYTF. The DNA for the CDR3 is TGTGCCAGCAGCCCCCAATCGGGAGGGTATGGCTACACCTTC.

This clone was detected only once. This chain joins TRBV2 and TRBJ1-2, with 8 bases that match TRBD1. The CDR3 runs to 13 residues. V shed 8 bases, J shed 2 bases, and the junction held 4 bases outside the gene matches. Germline V lookup: CDR1 SNHLY, CDR2 FYNNEI. CDR3 residues: CASGQGTNYGYTF. CDR3 sequence (DNA): TGTGCCAGCGGACAGGGCACCAACTATGGCTACACCTTC.

In this sample, this clone turned up once. The chain couples TRBV27 to TRBJ2-7; 7 bases fit TRBD2. The V and J ends lost 5 bases and 4 bases, in that order; junction bases with no gene match: 8. Germline lookup yields CDR1 MNHEY and CDR2 SMNVEV (reference sequence). CDR3 size: 14 residues. In DNA, the CDR3 is TGTGCCAGCAGTCCCTCGGGAGGTTATTACGAGCAGTACTTC. Protein sequence: CASSPSGGYYEQYF.

Concerning this clone: The junction does not match germline at one end; this may be a read error. The V gene is TRBV3-1 (or the pseudogene TRBV3-2), the J gene TRBJ2-1; D possibly corresponds to TRBD2 (6 bases). This CDR3 region has 16 residues. Germline CDR1 and CDR2: LGHDT and YNNKEL (reference sequence). The CDR3 region has the DNA TGTGCCGGCAGCCAAGACCTCGGGAGCCTCTACAATGAGCAGTTCTTC. Translating it yields CAGSQDLGSLYNEQFF.